Below, 27 T cell receptor beta chains from the same sample are listed, as sequenced in a study of blood T cell repertoires in COVID-19. The method was immunoSEQ multiplex PCR; TCRdb's version includes in-frame clones alone and lacks a portion of them. This table has 300,000 to 400,000 clones, approximately 89% appearing once. The source material was peripheral blood. The receptors stem from an older woman with COVID-19, enrolled during active disease.

The chain carries TRBV5-5 and TRBJ2-2; D might be TRBD1 (6 bases). Per germline, CDR1 SGHKS and CDR2 YYEKEE (reference sequence). The CDR3 length is 15 residues. The V end lost 2 bases, the J end lost 0 bases, and 8 bases lay between the germline ends. The CDR3 loop reads CASSFYRANTGELFF. CDR3 DNA sequence: TGTGCCAGCAGCTTTTACAGGGCGAACACCGGGGAGCTGTTTTTT.

The rearrangement joins TRBV19 to TRBJ2-1; 9 nucleotides agree with TRBD1. V shed 5 bases and J 5 bases; nucleotides not matched to a gene: 7. Germline V gene data show CDR1 as LNHDA and CDR2 as SQIVND (reference sequence). The CDR3 is made up of 15 amino acids. CDR3 bases: TGTGCCAGTAGTTCCTCCGGGACAGGGAACAATGAGCAGTTCTTC. It encodes CASSSSGTGNNEQFF. Full variable domain (outside the CDR3, taken from reference TRBV19 and TRBJ2-1): DGGITQSPKYLFRKEGQNVTLSCEQNLNHDAMYWYRQDPGQGLRLIYYSQIVNDFQKGDIAEGYSVSREKKESFPLTVTSAQKNPTAFYLCASSSSGTGNNEQFFGPGTRLTVL.

The CDR3 protein is CASRGGQNFNTGELFF. The CDR3 coding sequence is TGCGCCAGCAGAGGTGGGCAGAACTTTAACACCGGGGAGCTGTTTTTT. V and J are TRBV5-1 and TRBJ2-2, with D unresolved. Germline CDR1 reads SGHRS; CDR2 reads YFSETQ. The CDR3 length is 16 residues. Trimming pared 5 bases from V and 2 bases from J, leaving 16 bases between.

The rearrangement links TRBV3-1 (or the pseudogene TRBV3-2) to TRBJ2-5, with 9 positions matching TRBD2. J gave up 5 bases and V 8 bases, and 9 bases lay outside the gene matches. Germline CDR1 LGHDT, CDR2 YNNKEL (reference sequence). The CDR3 has 14 residues. In nucleotides, the CDR3 is TGTGCCAGCCGGCCGGCGGGGGGGTTGGAGACCCAGTACTTC. Amino acid sequence: CASRPAGGLETQYF.

The genes are TRBV19 and TRBJ2-5; TRBD2 might be the D (5 bases). The germline V gene has CDR1 LNHDA and CDR2 SQIVND (reference sequence). Between the trimmed V and J ends, which lost 3 bases and 0 bases, there was a span of 8 bases. This CDR3 comprises 14 residues. In nucleotides, the CDR3 is TGTGCCAGTAGTATGAGGGCAAACCAAGAGACCCAGTACTTC. Encoded protein: CASSMRANQETQYF.

The rearrangement joins TRBV2 to TRBJ2-7; 8 nucleotides align to TRBD2. After removal of 7 bases from V and 4 bases from J, the junction contained 9 bases not matched to a gene. Germline CDR1 is SNHLY and CDR2 is FYNNEI. The CDR3 loop spans 14 amino acids. The CDR3 DNA is TGTGCCAGCACGGCTCGGGGGGGCATATACGAGCAGTACTTC. The encoded protein is CASTARGGIYEQYF. Full variable domain (missing parts from reference TRBV2 and TRBJ2-7): EPEVTQTPSHQVTQMGQEVILRCVPISNHLYFYWYRQILGQKVEFLVSFYNNEISEKSEIFDDQFSVERPDGSNFTLKIRSTKLEDSAMYFCASTARGGIYEQYFGPGTRLTVT.

The rearrangement joins TRBV6-2 or TRBV6-3 to TRBJ2-1; D not certain. Germline assignment: CDR1 MNHEY and CDR2 SVGEGT. V lost 2 bases, J lost 1 base, and 9 bases lay in between. The CDR3 spans 15 residues. The CDR3 spells CASSYHPRSYNEQFF. The CDR3 bases are TGTGCCAGCAGTTACCATCCTAGATCCTACAATGAGCAGTTCTTC.

The rearrangement uses TRBV14 and TRBJ2-5; possible D gene TRBD1, 5 bases. CDR3 length equals 16 residues. CDR1 and CDR2 (germline): SGHDN, FVKESK. Trimming took 5 bases from V and 5 from J, leaving 21 bases between them. The DNA for the CDR3 is TGTGCCAGCAGCGCTCAGGGAAGACGGACACGGGAGACCCAGTACTTC. Translated: CASSAQGRRTRETQYF.

The rearrangement links TRBV7-3 to TRBJ1-2; tentatively, D is TRBD1 (5 bases). Per the germline V gene, CDR1 is SGHTA and CDR2 is FQGTGA. The CDR3 consists of 13 residues. V was pared by 5 bases and J by 3 bases, with 10 bases between. In DNA, the CDR3 is TGTGCCAGCAGCCCCGGACAACACTATGGCTACACCTTC. Encoded protein: CASSPGQHYGYTF.

The rearrangement uses TRBV19 and TRBJ2-4; 10 bases map to TRBD1. V dropped 7 bases and J dropped 6; count of bases not matched to a gene: 6. The germline V gene encodes CDR1 LNHDA and CDR2 SQIVND (reference sequence). CDR3 length: 14 amino acids. The CDR3 nucleotides read TGTGCCAGTACCGACAGGGGGCTTAGAAACATTCAGTACTTC. Encoded protein: CASTDRGLRNIQYF.

The chain joins TRBV7-8 to TRBJ1-2, with 7 bases aligning to TRBD1. The CDR3 sequence is 14 residues long. V shed 3 bases, J shed 4 bases, and the junction held 5 bases outside the gene matches. From germline, CDR1 is SGHVS and CDR2 FQNEAQ. The CDR3 DNA is TGTGCCAGCAGCTTCGACAGGGCCGGCTATGGCTACACCTTC. It specifies CASSFDRAGYGYTF.

V usage is TRBV6-1 and J usage is TRBJ1-3; D gene ambiguous. V shed 2 bases and J shed 4 bases, with 6 bases lying between them. Germline V gives CDR1 MNHNS, CDR2 SASEGT. The CDR3 contains 13 residues. This CDR3 is CASSELGGNTIYF. DNA for the CDR3: TGTGCCAGCAGTGAACTAGGAGGAAACACCATATATTTT.

V is TRBV19 and J is TRBJ1-1; 8 bases are shared with TRBD1. The CDR3 runs 14 residues. The ends lost 5 bases at V and 5 bases at J; junction bases unmatched: 7. Germline V gives CDR1 LNHDA, CDR2 SQIVND (reference sequence). CDR3 sequence reads: CASSPRTGTTEAFF. DNA of the CDR3: TGTGCCAGTAGTCCCCGGACAGGGACGACTGAAGCTTTCTTT.

This chain uses TRBV7-3 with TRBJ2-1; 8 nucleotides align to TRBD2. Germline V CDR1 and CDR2: SGHTA, FQGTGA. Losses at the gene ends were 5 bases for V and 7 bases for J; bases not matched to a gene: 16. This CDR3 has 17 residues. In DNA, the CDR3 is TGTGCCAGCAGCGCCGGTACAAATCTAGCGGGCGGGAATGAGCAGTTCTTC. Protein product: CASSAGTNLAGGNEQFF.

The genes are TRBV6-5 and TRBJ1-1; no definite D call. This CDR3 has 14 residues. Trimming took 9 bases from V and 1 from J, leaving 15 bases between them. Germline values: CDR1 MNHEY, CDR2 SVGAGI. The CDR3 spells CASSRSFSNTEAFF. As DNA, the CDR3 is TGTGCCAGTTCCCGGAGCTTCTCGAACACTGAAGCTTTCTTT.

The rearrangement uses TRBV6-6 and TRBJ2-2; maybe TRBD2 (5 bases). V shed 2 bases and J shed 4 bases, with 8 bases lying between them. The CDR3 consists of 14 residues. CDR1 is MNHNY, CDR2 SVGAGI, per germline (reference sequence). The CDR3 DNA sequence: TGTGCCAGCAGTTACGCACTAGGCACCGGGGAGCTGTTTTTT. Its protein is CASSYALGTGELFF.

The sample holds a few counts of this clone. The chain joins TRBV6-5 to TRBJ2-7, with D maybe TRBD1 (6 bases). The CDR3 totals 15 residues. Trimming left V 4 bases short and J 3 bases short, with 16 bases between. CDR1 is MNHEY, CDR2 SVGAGI, per germline. For the CDR3, the DNA is TGTGCCAGCAGTTCCCCCGACAGGACCTTCTACGAGCAGTACTTC. It translates to CASSSPDRTFYEQYF.

The J gene is TRBJ2-1, the V gene TRBV7-2; D ambiguous. Germline lookup yields CDR1 SGHTA and CDR2 FQGNSA. V lost 4 bases and J lost 10, with 5 bases in between. The CDR3 is made up of 10 amino acids. Here the CDR3 reads CASSSREQFF. The CDR3 DNA is TGTGCCAGCAGCTCCCGGGAGCAGTTCTTC.

This clone was seen a few times. V is TRBV5-1 and J is TRBJ1-1, with D possibly TRBD1 on 6 matching bases. This CDR3 spans 16 amino acids. V lost 1 base and J 10 bases, leaving 23 bases between the germline ends. CDR1 and CDR2 from the germline V gene are SGHRS and YFSETQ. CDR3 region: CASSLNPGTPWEGAFF. The CDR3 DNA follows: TGCGCCAGCAGCTTGAACCCCGGGACACCTTGGGAGGGAGCTTTCTTT. Together with reference TRBV5-1 and TRBJ1-1, the CDR3 gives the full variable domain: KAGVTQTPRYLIKTRGQQVTLSCSPISGHRSVSWYQQTPGQGLQFLFEYFSETQRNKGNFPGRFSGRQFSNSRSEMNVSTLELGDSALYLCASSLNPGTPWEGAFFGQGTRLTVV.

The chain is built from TRBV2 and TRBJ1-1; a possible D gene is TRBD1 (6 bases). From germline, CDR1 is SNHLY and CDR2 FYNNEI. This CDR3 is built from 14 residues. V lost 4 bases and J 1 base, leaving 10 bases between the germline ends. The CDR3 protein is CASSVTQGNTEAFF. The CDR3 DNA sequence: TGTGCCAGCAGTGTCACACAGGGGAACACTGAAGCTTTCTTT.

This sequence joins TRBV3-1 (or the pseudogene TRBV3-2) and TRBJ2-7; TRBD1 agrees at 9 bases. The germline CDR1 and CDR2 sequences are LGHDT and YNNKEL (reference sequence). V shed 4 bases, J shed 5 bases, and the junction held 9 bases outside the gene matches. This CDR3 contains 15 residues. The CDR3 DNA reads TGTGCCAGCAGCCTCTCGGGACAGGGCGACCACGAGCAGTACTTC. Translation: CASSLSGQGDHEQYF.

The chain combines TRBV12-3 or TRBV12-4 with TRBJ2-2; D not certain. There are 12 residues in the CDR3. Between the trimmed V and J ends, which lost 8 bases and 5 bases, there was a span of 9 bases. CDR3: CASRVLTGELFF. As DNA, the CDR3 is TGTGCCAGCCGAGTATTAACCGGGGAGCTGTTTTTT.

The chain combines TRBV5-1 with TRBJ2-7; no clear D. Between the trimmed V and J ends, which lost 5 bases and 0 bases, there was a span of 6 bases. Per germline, CDR1 SGHRS and CDR2 YFSETQ. The CDR3 spans 12 residues. The CDR3, as DNA: TGCGCCAGCAGGATGAGCTCCTACGAGCAGTACTTC. Translated: CASRMSSYEQYF.

The rearrangement joins TRBV7-6 to TRBJ2-5, with 12 bases aligning to TRBD2. With 4 bases clipped from V and 5 bases from J, the junction kept 8 bases outside the gene matches. The germline gives CDR1 SGHVS, CDR2 FNYEAQ. The CDR3 loop spans 16 amino acids. Here the CDR3 reads CASSSILAGGPETQYF. DNA of the CDR3: TGTGCCAGCAGCTCCATCCTAGCGGGGGGGCCGGAGACCCAGTACTTC.

The chain has TRBV27 and TRBJ1-1; TRBD1 might be the D (6 bases). Germline V gene lookup returns CDR1 MNHEY and CDR2 SMNVEV (reference sequence). Trimming shortened V by 6 bases and J by 1 base, and 15 bases separated the two germline ends. This CDR3 region has 15 residues. The CDR3 DNA reads as TGTGCCAGCAGCTCCTTATCAGGGGCGAACACTGAAGCTTTCTTT. Amino acid sequence: CASSSLSGANTEAFF.

The chain links TRBV5-1 to TRBJ1-1, with 8 bases that match TRBD1. Germline CDR1 reads SGHRS; CDR2 reads YFSETQ. V gave up 1 base and J gave up 6 bases; unmatched junction bases: 8. This CDR3 is 15 amino acids long. The CDR3: CASSLSPDRASEAFF. The CDR3 DNA sequence: TGCGCCAGCAGCTTGAGCCCGGACAGGGCCTCTGAAGCTTTCTTT.

The rearrangement joins TRBV9 to TRBJ2-7, with TRBD1 matching over 7 bases. J lost 4 bases, V lost 0 bases, and 7 bases had no gene match. In germline, CDR1 is SGDLS, CDR2 YYNGEE. This CDR3 has 15 residues. CDR3 protein: CASSVEGGAGYEQYF. CDR3 DNA: TGTGCCAGCAGCGTAGAAGGGGGCGCAGGATACGAGCAGTACTTC.